The 17 T cell receptor beta chains presented below share a single source sample, sequenced in a study of CD8 T cells in ankylosing spondylitis. Study results and limitations: Apparently characteristic of ankylosing spondylitis blood was a TCR beta motif (roughly 8 highly homologous variants).

TCRdb used MiXCR to reprocess the 5' RACE reads, holding one entry per CDR3 protein. The profile shows 200,000 to 250,000 distinct CDR3 sequences, 15% to 20% of them singletons. For these TCRs, the target antigens are not known. Material: blood, either unsorted or a sorted T cell fraction (not recorded which). The receptors come from a male donor with ankylosing spondylitis.

This clonotype has only a few counts. The chain carries TRBV9 and TRBJ2-1; 7 nucleotides agree with TRBD1. The CDR3 length is 15 residues. Germline-derived CDR1 and CDR2 are SGDLS and YYNGEE. Trimming removed 4 bases from V and 0 bases from J; junction bases left unmatched: 4. The CDR3 nucleotides are TGTGCCAGCAGCTCCGGACAGGTCTCCTACAATGAGCAGTTCTTC. Translating it yields CASSSGQVSYNEQFF.

V and J are TRBV5-6 and TRBJ1-1, with D unresolved. The CDR3 covers 14 residues. V gave up 0 bases and J gave up 5 bases, with 11 bases separating them. CDR1 and CDR2 from the germline V gene are SGHDT and YYEEEE. As DNA, the CDR3 is TGTGCCAGCAGCTTGGGCCCGTTTGAAACTGAAGCTTTCTTT. This translates into CASSLGPFETEAFF.

The chain employs TRBV27 and TRBJ1-2; 9 bases align to TRBD1. From germline, CDR1 is MNHEY and CDR2 SMNVEV (reference sequence). The length of the CDR3 is 15 residues. V dropped 6 bases and J dropped 2; count of bases not matched to a gene: 7. The CDR3 sequence: CASSRLGQGNYGYTF. The CDR3, as DNA: TGTGCCAGCAGCCGACTTGGACAGGGGAACTATGGCTACACCTTC.

V and J are TRBV4-1 and TRBJ2-1; 8 bases align to TRBD2. There are 16 residues in the CDR3. Germline V gene data show CDR1 as MGHRA and CDR2 as YSYEKL. With V trimmed by 2 bases and J by 0 bases, 3 bases remained unmatched. The CDR3 DNA sequence: TGCGCCAGCAGCCAACCAGCGGGAGTCTCCTACAATGAGCAGTTCTTC. It yields the protein CASSQPAGVSYNEQFF.

This clonotype was picked up a small number of times. The chain carries TRBV29-1 and TRBJ2-7, with 9 bases that match TRBD2. The CDR3 length is 15 residues. The junction had 9 bases not matched to a gene; V was cut back by 6 bases and J by 0 bases. Germline CDR1 is SQVTM and CDR2 is ANQGSEA. The CDR3 bases are TGCAGCGTCATCCCGACTAGCGGAAGCTCCTACGAGCAGTACTTC. Residues: CSVIPTSGSSYEQYF.

In this sample, this clonotype turned up a few times. This chain connects TRBV7-9 to TRBJ2-7, with 8 bases aligning to TRBD2. Germline lookup yields CDR1 SEHNR and CDR2 FQNEAQ (reference sequence). Trimming cost V 0 bases and J 3 bases; bases outside gene matches: 7. The length of the CDR3 is 16 residues. Here the CDR3 reads CASSLASAGGVYEQYF. The CDR3 nucleotides are TGTGCCAGCAGCTTAGCCTCTGCGGGGGGCGTCTACGAGCAGTACTTC. Complete variable domain (other parts from reference TRBV7-9 and TRBJ2-7): DTGVSQNPRHKITKRGQNVTFRCDPISEHNRLYWYRQTLGQGPEFLTYFQNEAQLEKSRLLSDRFSAERPKGSFSTLEIQRTEQGDSAMYLCASSLASAGGVYEQYFGPGTRLTVT.

This clonotype was picked up many times. The gene calls are TRBV12-3 or TRBV12-4 and TRBJ2-5; possibly TRBD2 for D (6 bases). V was shortened by 3 bases and J by 7 bases, with 9 bases between the two germline ends. The CDR3 loop spans 12 amino acids. The CDR3 reads CASSFGRGTQYF. The CDR3 DNA reads as TGTGCCAGCAGTTTCGGGCGGGGGACCCAGTACTTC.

This clonotype was found a few times. The V and J genes are TRBV7-9 and TRBJ2-7, with 7 bases matching TRBD1. Germline values: CDR1 SEHNR, CDR2 FQNEAQ (reference sequence). The CDR3 contains 16 residues. With V trimmed by 0 bases and J by 4 bases, 9 bases remained unmatched. The CDR3 DNA reads as TGTGCCAGCAGCTTAGCCCCCCGGGACAGTCAGTACGAGCAGTACTTC. Protein: CASSLAPRDSQYEQYF.

Turning to this clonotype: A much larger clone is a single base away; this may be a read error. The chain couples TRBV24-1 to TRBJ1-2; D unresolved. CDR1 is KGHDR and CDR2 is SFDVKD in the germline V gene. The CDR3 extends over 21 amino acids. This chain's CDR3 is CATSYLPRTHQPDPPNYGYTF. For the CDR3, the DNA is TGTGCCACCAGTTATTTGCCCAGGACGCACCAACCGGATCCTCCTAACTATGGCTACACCTTC.

On this clonotype itself: A read error may account for a junction end that differs from germline. This chain links TRBV5-5 with TRBJ2-1; D is undetermined. From germline, CDR1 is SGHKS and CDR2 YYEKEE (reference sequence). The CDR3 spans 11 residues. As DNA, the CDR3 is TGTGCCAGCAGCTTGTCCCACGAGAAGCGCTTC. Its translation is CASSLSHEKRF.

This clonotype has just a few counts. The rearrangement uses TRBV4-2 and TRBJ2-1; no clear D gene. This CDR3 region has 13 residues. V was cut by 4 bases and J by 7 bases, with 11 bases left in between. In germline, CDR1 is LGHNA, CDR2 YNFKEQ. CDR3 amino acids: CASSLGSLNEQFF. CDR3 in DNA: TGTGCCAGCAGCCTAGGAAGTCTGAATGAGCAGTTCTTC.

Notes on this clonotype: The junction differs from germline at one of its ends, possibly a read error. V and J are TRBV6-2 or TRBV6-3 and TRBJ2-7, with a possible D match to TRBD2 (6 bases). The CDR3 totals 13 residues. Germline assignment: CDR1 MNHEY and CDR2 SVGEGT. As DNA, the CDR3 is TGTGCCAGCAGTTATACTGGGCTGGGACTCTCAATCTTC. It codes for CASSYTGLGLSIF.

This clonotype was seen only a few times. The chain recombines TRBV27 with TRBJ2-1; TRBD1 agrees at 7 bases. The CDR3 is 14 amino acids. Germline CDR1 reads MNHEY; CDR2 reads SMNVEV (reference sequence). V dropped 5 bases and J dropped 7; count of bases not matched to a gene: 8. For the CDR3, the DNA is TGTGCCAGCAGTATTTTAGGGGGCGGGAATGAGCAGTTCTTC. Residues: CASSILGGGNEQFF.

The rearrangement joins TRBV15 to TRBJ2-5; 10 nucleotides align to TRBD2. Germline assignment: CDR1 LNHNV and CDR2 YYDKDF (reference sequence). After removal of 6 bases from V and 3 bases from J, the junction contained 4 bases not matched to a gene. The length of the CDR3 is 14 residues. As DNA, the CDR3 is TGTGCCACCAGTCCGGGGACTAGCGAAGAGACCCAGTACTTC. Protein sequence: CATSPGTSEETQYF.

The gene calls are TRBV20-1 and TRBJ2-7; no clear D. V was cut by 3 bases and J by 3 bases, with 15 bases left in between. The germline CDR1 and CDR2 sequences are DFQATT and SNEGSKA (reference sequence). The CDR3 covers 14 residues. In DNA, the CDR3 is TGCAGTGCTAGGCACTTAGGGATGGGCTACGAGCAGTACTTC. Translated: CSARHLGMGYEQYF.

V gene TRBV27 combines with J gene TRBJ2-7; D is unresolved. V lost 2 bases to trimming and J lost 3 bases, with 8 bases between them. Germline V gene lookup returns CDR1 MNHEY and CDR2 SMNVEV (reference sequence). The CDR3 has 13 amino acids. The DNA of the CDR3 is TGTGCCAGCAGTTTAACGGCATTCTACGAGCAGTACTTC. Amino acid sequence: CASSLTAFYEQYF.

The chain carries TRBV7-9 and TRBJ1-1; unclear D gene. The CDR3 totals 12 residues. Germline CDR1 SEHNR, CDR2 FQNEAQ (reference sequence). The ends were cut back, 3 bases at V and 11 bases at J, with 13 bases in the middle. The CDR3 sequence: CASSLVTAGAFF. CDR3 nucleotides: TGTGCCAGCAGCTTGGTTACAGCGGGCGCTTTCTTT.